This entry describes one T cell receptor beta chain. Antigen unknown. In each case, RNA was isolated and then reverse transcribed into cDNA as the sequencing template. Produced via immunoSEQ multiplex PCR; TCRdb's table is partial and in-frame only. The top ten hold around 15% of the sample, which has some 170,000 clones, roughly 58% seen once. The data were taken from a study of CD8+ T cells in alopecia areata. Overall study context: The study gave treated patients oral tofacitinib at 5 to 10 mg twice daily. Study-wide points: Lesional tissue from the scalp (especially in alopecia totalis/universalis) showed higher clonality than normal scalp.

The sample's treatment: oral pan-JAK inhibitor, 5-10 mg twice daily. Germline V gene data show CDR1 as MGHDK and CDR2 as SYGVNS. V lost 0 bases, J lost 7 bases, and 10 bases lay in between. The CDR3 loop spans 14 amino acids. The rearrangement links TRBV25-1 to TRBJ2-4; either TRBD1 or TRBD2 may supply D (5 bases each). The receptor was derived from a human donor with alopecia areata. The starting material was CD4+ T cells sorted from blood, obtained at approximately week 60, from a patient treated with tofacitinib. CDR3 DNA: TGTGCCAGCAGTGAATATGGGACCGTTAACATTCAGTACTTC. It specifies CASSEYGTVNIQYF. The whole variable domain, filled in from reference TRBV25-1 and TRBJ2-4, reads EADIYQTPRYLVIGTGKKITLECSQTMGHDKMYWYQQDPGMELHLIHYSYGVNSTEKGDLSSESTVSRIRTEHFPLTLESARPSHTSQYLCASSEYGTVNIQYFGAGTRLSVL.